A selection of T cell receptor beta chains follows, all from one sample in a study of T cell changes during pregnancy in multiple sclerosis. Measured with immunoSEQ multiplex PCR; TCRdb has only the in-frame clones, and not every one. The repertoire holds about 94,000 clones, with just under 95% as singletons. The material sequenced was peripheral blood, taken in the third trimester of pregnancy. The receptors stem from a female donor with multiple sclerosis, enrolled in a pregnancy study. Each CDR3 is given with its conserved first and last residue. Fields, in order: J gene, V gene, CDR3 length, D gene, clone size, CDR3 protein, CDR3 DNA. D genes are given only for firm matches. Not every row has a clone size; where given, it reads once, few, many or a size class.

J gene: TRBJ2-7; V gene: TRBV19; CDR3 length: 15; D gene: TRBD2; clone size: NA; CDR3 protein: CASSFGTSGSYEQYF; CDR3 DNA: TGTGCCAGTAGTTTCGGGACTAGCGGCTCCTACGAGCAGTACTTC
J gene: TRBJ2-1; V gene: TRBV30; CDR3 length: 13; D gene: TRBD2; clone size: NA; CDR3 protein: CAGTSLGYNEQFF; CDR3 DNA: TGTGCCGGGACTAGCTTGGGCTACAATGAGCAGTTCTTC
J gene: TRBJ1-1; V gene: TRBV30; CDR3 length: 13; D gene: NA; clone size: NA; CDR3 protein: CAWSVGGDTEAFF; CDR3 DNA: TGTGCCTGGAGTGTTGGAGGGGACACTGAAGCTTTCTTT
J gene: TRBJ2-7; V gene: TRBV10-2; CDR3 length: 13; D gene: TRBD1; clone size: few; CDR3 protein: CASSVGQYGEQYF; CDR3 DNA: TGCGCCAGCAGCGTGGGACAGTACGGGGAGCAGTACTTC
J gene: TRBJ2-7; V gene: TRBV29-1; CDR3 length: 14; D gene: TRBD1; clone size: NA; CDR3 protein: CSVLGQGAGYEQYF; CDR3 DNA: TGCAGCGTCCTGGGACAGGGGGCTGGTTACGAGCAGTACTTC
J gene: TRBJ2-1; V gene: TRBV27; CDR3 length: 17; D gene: TRBD1; clone size: NA; CDR3 protein: CASSSFGTGFLGNEQFF; CDR3 DNA: TGTGCCAGCAGTTCGTTCGGGACAGGGTTTCTAGGCAATGAGCAGTTCTTC
J gene: TRBJ2-1; V gene: TRBV10-3; CDR3 length: 16; D gene: TRBD2; clone size: NA; CDR3 protein: CAINLAGGPNLNEQFF; CDR3 DNA: TGTGCCATCAACCTAGCGGGAGGGCCGAATTTGAATGAGCAGTTCTTC
J gene: TRBJ1-1; V gene: TRBV6-1; CDR3 length: 13; D gene: NA; clone size: NA; CDR3 protein: CASSELRGTEAFF; CDR3 DNA: TGTGCCAGCAGTGAGTTAAGGGGCACTGAAGCTTTCTTT
J gene: TRBJ1-2; V gene: TRBV4-3; CDR3 length: 13; D gene: TRBD1; clone size: NA; CDR3 protein: CASSQTGVYGYTF; CDR3 DNA: TGCGCCAGCAGCCAGACAGGGGTTTATGGCTACACCTTC
J gene: TRBJ1-2; V gene: TRBV19; CDR3 length: 16; D gene: TRBD1; clone size: NA; CDR3 protein: CASSIEATGGVFGYTF; CDR3 DNA: TGTGCCAGTAGTATAGAGGCAACAGGGGGCGTCTTTGGCTACACCTTC
J gene: TRBJ2-1; V gene: TRBV4-1; CDR3 length: 15; D gene: NA; clone size: NA; CDR3 protein: CASSPRLMAYNEQFF; CDR3 DNA: TGCGCCAGCAGCCCCCGACTAATGGCCTACAATGAGCAGTTCTTC
J gene: TRBJ2-1; V gene: TRBV11-3; CDR3 length: 19; D gene: TRBD1; clone size: NA; CDR3 protein: CASSRSGQVGPHYYNEQFF; CDR3 DNA: TGTGCCAGCAGCCGATCCGGACAGGTCGGCCCTCACTACTACAATGAGCAGTTCTTC
J gene: TRBJ2-1; V gene: TRBV19; CDR3 length: 17; D gene: TRBD2; clone size: NA; CDR3 protein: CATREIRGLADNNEQFF; CDR3 DNA: TGTGCCACCAGGGAGATCCGGGGACTAGCGGACAACAATGAGCAGTTCTTC
J gene: TRBJ1-2; V gene: TRBV29-1; CDR3 length: 12; D gene: NA; clone size: NA; CDR3 protein: CSVEDRGYGYTF; CDR3 DNA: TGCAGCGTTGAAGATCGAGGCTATGGCTACACCTTC
J gene: TRBJ2-7; V gene: TRBV6-1; CDR3 length: 15; D gene: TRBD1; clone size: NA; CDR3 protein: CASSPAGQGAYEQYF; CDR3 DNA: TGTGCCAGCAGTCCCGCTGGACAGGGGGCTTACGAGCAGTACTTC
J gene: TRBJ1-3; V gene: TRBV19; CDR3 length: 14; D gene: TRBD1; clone size: NA; CDR3 protein: CASSIGTGTNTIYF; CDR3 DNA: TGTGCCAGTAGTATAGGGACAGGGACAAACACCATATATTTT
J gene: TRBJ2-1; V gene: TRBV19; CDR3 length: 12; D gene: TRBD1; clone size: NA; CDR3 protein: CASGRGWNEQFF; CDR3 DNA: TGTGCCAGTGGCAGGGGGTGGAATGAGCAGTTCTTC
J gene: TRBJ2-3; V gene: TRBV7-9; CDR3 length: 16; D gene: NA; clone size: NA; CDR3 protein: CASSSLTSRGTDTQYF; CDR3 DNA: TGTGCCAGCAGCTCCTTGACTAGTAGGGGCACAGATACGCAGTATTTT
J gene: TRBJ2-1; V gene: TRBV6-1; CDR3 length: 15; D gene: TRBD2; clone size: NA; CDR3 protein: CASSAGLAGGNEQFF; CDR3 DNA: TGTGCCAGCAGTGCCGGACTAGCGGGAGGCAATGAGCAGTTCTTC
J gene: TRBJ1-1; V gene: TRBV6-1; CDR3 length: 16; D gene: NA; clone size: NA; CDR3 protein: CASSAQGGGLNTEAFF; CDR3 DNA: TGTGCCAGCAGTGCTCAAGGGGGGGGGCTCAACACTGAAGCTTTCTTT
J gene: TRBJ2-1; V gene: TRBV10-1; CDR3 length: 17; D gene: TRBD1; clone size: NA; CDR3 protein: CASSFRDRGYDYNEQFF; CDR3 DNA: TGCGCCAGCAGTTTTAGGGACAGGGGGTATGATTACAATGAGCAGTTCTTC
J gene: TRBJ2-7; V gene: TRBV19; CDR3 length: 13; D gene: NA; clone size: NA; CDR3 protein: CACGAASSYEQYF; CDR3 DNA: TGTGCCTGTGGGGCAGCCAGCTCCTACGAGCAGTACTTC
J gene: TRBJ2-5; V gene: TRBV19; CDR3 length: 15; D gene: TRBD1; clone size: NA; CDR3 protein: CASALEDRGEETQYF; CDR3 DNA: TGTGCCAGCGCCCTCGAAGACAGGGGTGAAGAGACCCAGTACTTC
J gene: TRBJ2-7; V gene: TRBV7-6; CDR3 length: 13; D gene: NA; clone size: NA; CDR3 protein: CASSLEAAYEQYF; CDR3 DNA: TGTGCCAGCAGCTTAGAGGCGGCCTACGAGCAGTACTTC
J gene: TRBJ2-3; V gene: TRBV7-9; CDR3 length: 16; D gene: TRBD2; clone size: few; CDR3 protein: CASSPLGLAGTDTQYF; CDR3 DNA: TGTGCCAGCAGCCCCTTGGGACTAGCGGGCACAGATACGCAGTATTTT
J gene: TRBJ2-1; V gene: TRBV20-1; CDR3 length: 11; D gene: TRBD2; clone size: NA; CDR3 protein: CSAWHGTSEFF; CDR3 DNA: TGCAGTGCTTGGCACGGGACTAGTGAGTTCTTC
J gene: TRBJ2-1; V gene: TRBV5-6; CDR3 length: 11; D gene: NA; clone size: NA; CDR3 protein: CASSLVFEQFF; CDR3 DNA: TGTGCCAGCAGCTTGGTCTTTGAGCAGTTCTTC
J gene: TRBJ2-2; V gene: TRBV18; CDR3 length: 20; D gene: NA; clone size: NA; CDR3 protein: CASSRAPNSAGQANTGELFF; CDR3 DNA: TGTGCCAGCTCACGAGCTCCGAACTCAGCGGGACAGGCGAACACCGGGGAGCTGTTTTTT
J gene: TRBJ2-2; V gene: TRBV28; CDR3 length: 18; D gene: TRBD2; clone size: NA; CDR3 protein: CASSKASGRVFSTGELFF; CDR3 DNA: TGTGCCAGCAGTAAAGCTAGCGGGAGGGTATTTAGCACCGGGGAGCTGTTTTTT
J gene: TRBJ1-5; V gene: TRBV4-2; CDR3 length: 16; D gene: NA; clone size: NA; CDR3 protein: CASSQEISGANQPQHF; CDR3 DNA: TGTGCCAGCAGCCAAGAAATAAGTGGGGCCAATCAGCCCCAGCATTTT